This TCR beta chain was captured by sequencing in a study of T cell changes during pregnancy in multiple sclerosis. Data came from immunoSEQ multiplex PCR; TCRdb stores just in-frame clones and leaves some out. The table includes fewer than 35,000 clones, 75% to 95% detected once. Trimming took 4 bases from V and 1 from J; bases not matched to a gene: 11. The germline gives CDR1 MGHRA, CDR2 YSYEKL. The CDR3 loop spans 18 amino acids. The TCR comes from a female donor with multiple sclerosis, enrolled in a pregnancy study. The sequencing here drew on CD8+ T cells from peripheral blood mononuclear cells, taken in the second trimester of pregnancy. The chain has TRBV4-1 and TRBJ2-5; 11 bases are shared with TRBD2. The CDR3 here is CASSPDPGLAGIQETQYF. The CDR3 DNA is TGCGCCAGCAGCCCAGATCCCGGACTAGCGGGCATCCAAGAGACCCAGTACTTC.